Listed below are T cell receptor beta chains from one sample, sequenced in a study of T-cell memory formation after mild COVID-19. Using its own MiXCR run on the 5' RACE reads, TCRdb lists one record per CDR3 protein. The sample lists about 310,000 distinct CDR3 sequences; 15% to 20% were seen once. The sequenced sample consisted of PBMCs or a T cell subset sorted from them (not recorded which). The receptors originated from a man aged 18 to 30 who had mild COVID-19 (a few samples of this study predate the infection). Cell type and time point are not known. CDR3s include the opening cysteine and the closing phenylalanine or tryptophan. The D gene is left open where the match is weak. Size is stated for part of the rows, as once, few or many counts, or as a class when the clone is expanded.

>.|TRBV29-1|TRBJ1-1|12|few
CSVRQGFFEAFF
TGCAGCGTTCGGCAGGGGTTTTTTGAAGCTTTCTTT
>.|TRBV19|TRBJ2-7|14|.
CASSVTGPSYEQYF
TGTGCCAGTAGTGTAACGGGACCATCCTACGAGCAGTACTTC
>.|TRBV6-2/TRBV6-3|TRBJ1-2|13|many
CASSRTANYGYTF
TGTGCCAGCAGTAGGACCGCAAACTATGGCTACACCTTC
>TRBD2|TRBV11-3|TRBJ2-2|16|.
CASSFRGAGGPGELFF
TGTGCCAGCAGCTTTCGTGGCGCGGGGGGGCCCGGGGAGCTGTTTTTT
>TRBD1|TRBV6-5|TRBJ1-4|16|few
CASSYYSGQGTEKLFF
TGTGCCAGCAGTTACTATTCGGGACAGGGGACTGAAAAACTGTTTTTT
>.|TRBV4-3|TRBJ1-2|12|.
CASSPHQGGYTF
TGCGCCAGCAGCCCTCATCAGGGGGGCTACACCTTC
>TRBD2|TRBV3-1|TRBJ2-3|18|.
CASTEGEAGRGSTDTQYF
TGTGCCAGCACGGAAGGGGAAGCAGGGCGGGGGAGCACAGATACGCAGTATTTT
>.|TRBV10-3|TRBJ1-6|18|.
CAISGRDNSRTHNSPLHF
TGTGCCATCAGTGGCCGGGACAACAGCAGGACTCATAATTCACCCCTCCACTTT
>.|TRBV6-6|TRBJ1-2|12|.
CASSANRNGYTF
TGTGCCAGCAGTGCAAACAGGAATGGCTACACCTTC
>TRBD2|TRBV19|TRBJ2-1|15|few
CASSNKRGGRNEQFF
TGTGCCAGTAGTAACAAGCGGGGGGGCCGGAATGAGCAGTTCTTC
>TRBD1|TRBV25-1|TRBJ2-7|13|few
CASSPRGRFEQYF
TGTGCCAGCAGCCCCAGGGGGCGGTTCGAGCAGTACTTC
>TRBD1|TRBV7-9|TRBJ1-1|14|few
CASRPDRGAFEAFF
TGTGCCAGCAGGCCTGACAGGGGGGCTTTTGAAGCTTTCTTT
>.|TRBV13|TRBJ2-7|13|.
CASSSATPYEQYF
TGTGCCAGCAGCTCCGCGACACCCTACGAGCAGTACTTC
>.|TRBV6-2/TRBV6-3|TRBJ1-2|11|.
CASSAVGGYTF
TGTGCCAGCAGTGCTGTGGGGGGCTACACCTTC
>.|TRBV28|TRBJ1-2|15|.
CASSLGSYGRYGYTF
TGTGCCAGCAGTTTAGGATCTTATGGGCGATATGGCTACACCTTC
>TRBD1|TRBV5-5|TRBJ2-7|15|few
CASSFSFGTGSEQYF
TGTGCCAGCAGCTTCTCCTTCGGGACAGGGTCCGAGCAGTACTTC
>.|TRBV5-1|TRBJ2-1|14|many
CASRIRGGVDEQFF
TGCGCCAGCAGGATCAGGGGCGGGGTGGATGAGCAGTTCTTC
>TRBD1|TRBV6-5|TRBJ1-6|15|.
CASSYTGTGHSPLHF
TGTGCCAGCAGTTACACCGGGACAGGGCACTCACCCCTCCACTTT
>.|TRBV7-2|TRBJ2-1|14|.
CASSSHSGSNEQFF
TGTGCCAGCAGCTCCCATTCCGGCAGCAATGAGCAGTTCTTC
>.|TRBV7-9|TRBJ1-5|16|few
CASSFGEGDRYQPQHF
TGTGCCAGCAGCTTTGGGGAGGGGGACCGTTATCAGCCCCAGCATTTT
>.|TRBV7-2|TRBJ2-7|13|few
CASIGPGIYEQYF
TGTGCCAGCATCGGCCCAGGCATCTACGAGCAGTACTTC
>.|TRBV18|TRBJ2-6|16|.
CASSPTRSSGANVLTF
TGTGCCAGCTCACCAACGCGGAGTTCTGGGGCCAACGTCCTGACTTTC
>.|TRBV6-5|TRBJ2-2|14|.
CASSYARGGGELFF
TGTGCCAGCAGTTACGCCCGAGGCGGGGGGGAGCTGTTTTTT
>TRBD1|TRBV5-1|TRBJ2-2|13|few
CASSYGQGGELFF
TGCGCCAGCAGCTACGGACAGGGCGGGGAGCTGTTTTTT
>.|TRBV5-1|TRBJ1-1|13|.
CASSFVVGTEAFF
TGCGCCAGCAGCTTCGTGGTAGGGACTGAAGCTTTCTTT
>TRBD1|TRBV5-4|TRBJ2-5|15|.
CASSSTGQGMETQYF
TGTGCCAGCAGCTCCACGGGACAGGGGATGGAGACCCAGTACTTC
>.|TRBV5-1|TRBJ1-1|15|.
CASSYGHEGNTEAFF
TGCGCCAGCAGCTATGGACACGAAGGGAACACTGAAGCTTTCTTT